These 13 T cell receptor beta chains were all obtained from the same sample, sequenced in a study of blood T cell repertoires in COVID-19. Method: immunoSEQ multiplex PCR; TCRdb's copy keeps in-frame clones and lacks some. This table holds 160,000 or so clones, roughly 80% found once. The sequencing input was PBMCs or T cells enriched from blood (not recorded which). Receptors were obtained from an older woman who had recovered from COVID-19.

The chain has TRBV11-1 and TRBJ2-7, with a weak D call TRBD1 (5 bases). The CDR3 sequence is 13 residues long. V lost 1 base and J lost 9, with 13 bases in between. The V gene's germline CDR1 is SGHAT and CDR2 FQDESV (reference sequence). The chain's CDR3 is CASSLVQDSGQYF. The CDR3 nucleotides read TGTGCCAGCAGCTTAGTACAGGATTCGGGGCAGTACTTC.

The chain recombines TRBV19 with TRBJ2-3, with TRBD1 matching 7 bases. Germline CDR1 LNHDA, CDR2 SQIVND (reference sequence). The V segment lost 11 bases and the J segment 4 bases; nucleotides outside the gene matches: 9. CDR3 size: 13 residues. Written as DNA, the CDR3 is TGTGCCTCTACAAGGGGGCTTTCAGATACGCAGTATTTT. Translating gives CASTRGLSDTQYF.

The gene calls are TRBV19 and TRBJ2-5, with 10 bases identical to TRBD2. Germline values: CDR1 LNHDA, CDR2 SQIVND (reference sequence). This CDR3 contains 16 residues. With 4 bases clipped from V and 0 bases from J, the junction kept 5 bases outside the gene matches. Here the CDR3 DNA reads TGTGCCAGTAGTAGCCGGGGACTAGCGAACCAAGAGACCCAGTACTTC. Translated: CASSSRGLANQETQYF.

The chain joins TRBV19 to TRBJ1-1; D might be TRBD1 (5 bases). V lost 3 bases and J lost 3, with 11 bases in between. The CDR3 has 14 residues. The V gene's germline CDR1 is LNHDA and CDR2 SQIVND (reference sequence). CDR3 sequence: CASSIQGGDTEAFF. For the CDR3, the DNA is TGTGCCAGTAGTATTCAGGGTGGGGACACTGAAGCTTTCTTT.

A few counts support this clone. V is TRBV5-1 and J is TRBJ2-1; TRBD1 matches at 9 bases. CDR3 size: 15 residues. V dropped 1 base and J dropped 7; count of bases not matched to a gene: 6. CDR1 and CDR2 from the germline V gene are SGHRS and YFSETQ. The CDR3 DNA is TGCGCCAGCAGCTTGTCCGGGACAGGGTGGAATGAGCAGTTCTTC. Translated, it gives CASSLSGTGWNEQFF.

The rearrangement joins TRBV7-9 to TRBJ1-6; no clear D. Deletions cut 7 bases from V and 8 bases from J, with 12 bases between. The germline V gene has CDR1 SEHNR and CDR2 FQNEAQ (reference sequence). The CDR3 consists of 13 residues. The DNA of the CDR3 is TGTGCCAGCATCCCACTGACATATTCACCCCTCCACTTT. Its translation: CASIPLTYSPLHF.

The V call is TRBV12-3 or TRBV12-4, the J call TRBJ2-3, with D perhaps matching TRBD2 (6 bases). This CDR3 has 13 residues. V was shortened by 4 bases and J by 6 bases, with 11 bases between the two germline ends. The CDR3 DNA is TGTGCCAGCAGTTCCACTAGCCGGGATACGCAGTATTTT. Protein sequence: CASSSTSRDTQYF.

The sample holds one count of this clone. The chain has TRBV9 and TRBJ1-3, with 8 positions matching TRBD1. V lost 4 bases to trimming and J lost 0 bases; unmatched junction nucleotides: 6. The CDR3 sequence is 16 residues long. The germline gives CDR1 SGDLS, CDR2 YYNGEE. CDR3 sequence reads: CASSPGDRFSGNTIYF. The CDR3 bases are TGTGCCAGCAGCCCCGGGGACAGGTTCTCTGGAAACACCATATATTTT.

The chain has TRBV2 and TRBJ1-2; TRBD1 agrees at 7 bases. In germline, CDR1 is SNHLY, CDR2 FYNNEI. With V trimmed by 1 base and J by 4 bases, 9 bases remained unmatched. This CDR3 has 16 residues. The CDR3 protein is CASSEEGAGSSYGYTF. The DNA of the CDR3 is TGTGCCAGCAGTGAAGAGGGGGCGGGGTCTAGCTATGGCTACACCTTC.

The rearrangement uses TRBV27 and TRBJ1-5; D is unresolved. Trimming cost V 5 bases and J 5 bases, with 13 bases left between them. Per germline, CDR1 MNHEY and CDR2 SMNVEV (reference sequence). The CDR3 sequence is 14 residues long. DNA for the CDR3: TGTGCCAGCAGTCCACGCGGTCCCGATCAGCCCCAGCATTTT. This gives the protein CASSPRGPDQPQHF.

The CDR3 here is CASSQKSGGAYEQYF. CDR3 coding DNA: TGTGCCAGCAGCCAAAAGAGCGGGGGGGCCTACGAGCAGTACTTC. The V call is TRBV3-1 (or the pseudogene TRBV3-2), the J call TRBJ2-7; 10 nucleotides agree with TRBD2. Trimming removed 2 bases from V and 2 bases from J; junction bases left unmatched: 3. CDR3 length: 15 amino acids. Germline CDR1 and CDR2: LGHDT and YNNKEL (reference sequence).

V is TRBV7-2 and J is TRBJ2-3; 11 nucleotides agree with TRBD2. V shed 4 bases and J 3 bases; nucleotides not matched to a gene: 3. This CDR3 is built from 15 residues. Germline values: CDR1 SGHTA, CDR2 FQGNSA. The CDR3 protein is CASSSVAGGTDTQYF. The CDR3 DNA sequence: TGTGCCAGCAGCTCGGTAGCGGGGGGGACAGATACGCAGTATTTT. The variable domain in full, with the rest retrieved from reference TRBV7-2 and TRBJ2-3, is GAGVSQSPSNKVTEKGKDVELRCDPISGHTALYWYRQSLGQGLEFLIYFQGNSAPDKSGLPSDRFSAERTGGSVSTLTIQRTQQEDSAVYLCASSSVAGGTDTQYFGPGTRLTVL.

The CDR3 DNA reads as TGCGCCAGCAGCCCTGATCAGACCGGGGAGCTGTTTTTT. It is translated as CASSPDQTGELFF. V gene TRBV4-1 combines with J gene TRBJ2-2; D unresolved. The CDR3 is made up of 13 amino acids. V lost 4 bases, J lost 5 bases, and 8 bases lay in between. Germline-derived CDR1 and CDR2 are MGHRA and YSYEKL.